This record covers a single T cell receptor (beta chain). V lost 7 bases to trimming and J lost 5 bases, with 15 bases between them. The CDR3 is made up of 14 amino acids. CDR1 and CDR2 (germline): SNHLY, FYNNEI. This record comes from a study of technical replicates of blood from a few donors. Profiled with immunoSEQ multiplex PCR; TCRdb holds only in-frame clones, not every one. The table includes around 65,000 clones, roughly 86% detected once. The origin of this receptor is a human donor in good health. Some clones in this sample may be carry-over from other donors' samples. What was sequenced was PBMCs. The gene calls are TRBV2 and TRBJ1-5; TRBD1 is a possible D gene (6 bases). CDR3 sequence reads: CASKGGTGHQPQHF. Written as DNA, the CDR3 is TGTGCCAGCAAGGGGGGGACGGGACATCAGCCCCAGCATTTT.